Each of the 8 T cell receptor beta chains below was sequenced from the same sample in a study of CD8+ T cells in alopecia areata. The authors extracted RNA and reverse transcribed it into cDNA as the sequencing template. TCRdb's table, derived via immunoSEQ multiplex PCR, lists solely in-frame clones and lacks some. The sample holds 120,000 or so clones, 30% to 40% seen once. The sequenced sample consisted of CD4+ T cells sorted from blood. The receptors shown here come from a human donor with alopecia areata.

The sample holds a few counts of this clone. CDR3 in amino acids: CASISGRTDNEQFF. The CDR3 DNA sequence: TGTGCCAGCATTTCAGGGCGGACCGACAATGAGCAGTTCTTC. The chain combines TRBV7-9 with TRBJ2-1; possible D gene TRBD1, 5 bases. The V gene's germline CDR1 is SEHNR and CDR2 FQNEAQ (reference sequence). Trimming removed 7 bases at V and 5 bases at J, with 15 bases between. The CDR3 covers 14 residues.

This chain connects TRBV4-1 to TRBJ1-2, with 7 bases lining up with TRBD1. Germline V gene lookup returns CDR1 MGHRA and CDR2 YSYEKL. V was pared by 3 bases and J by 8 bases, with 6 bases of the junction left unmatched. The CDR3 spans 13 residues. Here the CDR3 reads CASSHLWDSGYTF. CDR3 nucleotides: TGCGCCAGCAGCCACCTCTGGGACAGCGGCTACACCTTC.

This clone was counted a few times. The chain joins TRBV7-6 to TRBJ2-2, with unresolved D. The germline V gene encodes CDR1 SGHVS and CDR2 FNYEAQ. Trimming left V 4 bases short and J 4 bases short, with 10 bases between. The CDR3 extends over 14 amino acids. CDR3 protein: CASSSPRATGELFF. The CDR3 DNA follows: TGTGCCAGCAGCTCCCCCCGGGCCACCGGGGAGCTGTTTTTT. The variable domain in full, with the rest retrieved from reference TRBV7-6 and TRBJ2-2, is GAGVSQSPRYKVTKRGQDVALRCDPISGHVSLYWYRQALGQGPEFLTYFNYEAQQDKSGLPNDRFSAERPEGSISTLTIQRTEQRDSAMYRCASSSPRATGELFFGEGSRLTVL.

This clone came up a few times. The chain carries TRBV28 and TRBJ2-2; D unclear. V lost 5 bases, J lost 7 bases, and 8 bases lay in between. Germline V gene data show CDR1 as MDHEN and CDR2 as SYDVKM. This CDR3 comprises 12 residues. The CDR3 spells CASSLSGGELFF. The CDR3, as DNA: TGTGCCAGCAGTCTGAGTGGCGGGGAGCTGTTTTTT.

The rearrangement uses TRBV5-6 and TRBJ2-3; 7 positions match TRBD2. With 3 bases clipped from V and 6 bases from J, the junction kept 4 bases outside the gene matches. The CDR3 runs to 13 residues. Germline V gene sequence: CDR1 SGHDT, CDR2 YYEEEE. CDR3 protein: CASSSGRVDTQYF. The CDR3 DNA is TGTGCCAGCAGCTCGGGGAGGGTCGATACGCAGTATTTT.

The V gene is TRBV30, the J gene TRBJ2-7; 10 bases are shared with TRBD1. This CDR3 contains 12 residues. The V gene's germline CDR1 is GTSNPN and CDR2 SVGIG (reference sequence). Unmatched junction bases numbered 3, after V lost 7 bases and J lost 3 bases. The CDR3 loop reads CASGQGGYEQYF. In nucleotides, the CDR3 is TGTGCCTCTGGACAGGGGGGCTACGAGCAGTACTTC.

About this clone itself: The junction shows a germline mismatch at one end, possibly a read error. The chain has TRBV30 and TRBJ2-1, with D possibly being TRBD2 (5 bases). The CDR3 runs to 12 residues. The germline CDR1 and CDR2 sequences are GTSNPN and SVGIG (reference sequence). In DNA form, the CDR3 reads TGTGCCTGGAGTGTATTTAGGTGGGAGCGGTTCTTC. Translating it yields CAWSVFRWERFF.

The CDR3 nucleotides read TGTGCCAGCAGCGTCGGGTTGGGACAGGAGGAAACCACCGGGGAGCTGTTTTTT. This sequence encodes CASSVGLGQEETTGELFF. The chain recombines TRBV9 with TRBJ2-2; TRBD1 aligns across 8 bases. J lost 4 bases, V lost 2 bases, and 13 bases had no gene match. In germline, CDR1 is SGDLS, CDR2 YYNGEE. The CDR3 extends over 18 amino acids.